This entry lists 27 T cell receptor beta chains sequenced from one sample in a study of OX40 agonist ivuxolimab in advanced cancers. Profiling relied on immunoSEQ multiplex PCR, and the TCRdb table lists in-frame clones only, not all of them. The data hold fewer than 80,000 clones, with roughly 86% observed a single time. The sample consisted of CD4+ or CD8+ T cells sorted from blood, taken in a trial of the OX40 agonist ivuxolimab. Every receptor here comes from an adult with an advanced solid tumor such as melanoma, head and neck, liver or kidney cancer.

This clone was detected only once. The V call is TRBV6-1, the J call TRBJ1-3; D ambiguous. The V end was cut by 0 bases, the J end by 2 bases, with 11 bases between. CDR3 length equals 16 residues. Germline values: CDR1 MNHNS, CDR2 SASEGT. The CDR3 DNA reads as TGTGCCAGCAGTGAAGCGCGCGGGTATACTGGAAACACCATATATTTT. Translation: CASSEARGYTGNTIYF.

V gene TRBV27 combines with J gene TRBJ2-7, with 10 bases aligning to TRBD1. The CDR3 has 14 amino acids. Germline V lookup: CDR1 MNHEY, CDR2 SMNVEV (reference sequence). V lost 4 bases and J lost 7; bases outside the gene matches: 7. Here the CDR3 reads CASSSDRGLGEQYF. In nucleotides, the CDR3 is TGTGCCAGCAGTTCCGACAGGGGGCTGGGAGAGCAGTACTTC.

This clone has just a few counts. The chain uses TRBV4-2 and TRBJ1-2; 8 nucleotides align to TRBD1. V gave up 5 bases and J gave up 7 bases; unmatched junction bases: 9. The CDR3 spans 14 residues. Germline assignment: CDR1 LGHNA and CDR2 YNFKEQ. The CDR3 is CASSGRGPTAGYTF. The CDR3 coding sequence is TGTGCCAGCAGCGGCAGGGGGCCTACGGCTGGCTACACCTTC.

This chain connects TRBV5-1 to TRBJ1-2; D is possibly TRBD1 (5 bases). Per germline, CDR1 SGHRS and CDR2 YFSETQ. V lost 4 bases to trimming and J lost 4 bases, with 20 bases between them. The CDR3 is 16 amino acids. The CDR3 DNA reads TGCGCCAGCAGCCACGCGGGGGAGGGCCGTACCTATGGCTACACCTTC. The encoded protein is CASSHAGEGRTYGYTF.

The CDR3 loop reads CASSPGQSNSPLHF. CDR3 bases: TGCGCCAGCAGCCCGGGACAGTCTAATTCACCCCTCCACTTT. The J gene is TRBJ1-6, the V gene TRBV4-1; TRBD1 matches 7 bases. There are 14 residues in the CDR3. V dropped 4 bases and J dropped 6; count of bases not matched to a gene: 3. The germline V gene encodes CDR1 MGHRA and CDR2 YSYEKL.

The V call is TRBV7-2, the J call TRBJ2-6, with D possibly called TRBD1 or TRBD2 (7 bases each). There are 17 residues in the CDR3. Trimming shortened V by 5 bases and J by 2 bases, and 16 bases separated the two germline ends. CDR1 and CDR2 (germline): SGHTA, FQGNSA. CDR3 amino acids: CASSRRRGGTGANVLTF. The CDR3 nucleotides are TGTGCCAGCAGCCGCCGCAGGGGGGGAACTGGGGCCAACGTCCTGACTTTC.

The chain has TRBV6-6 and TRBJ1-5, with D maybe TRBD1 (5 bases). This CDR3 comprises 15 residues. Germline V gene sequence: CDR1 MNHNY, CDR2 SVGAGI (reference sequence). The V gene lost 6 bases and the J gene lost 2 bases, with 14 bases spanning the gap. The CDR3 is CASRRTREGNQPQHF. For the CDR3, the DNA is TGTGCCAGCAGAAGGACACGGGAGGGCAATCAGCCCCAGCATTTT.

This sequence joins TRBV19 and TRBJ1-5; 8 nucleotides match TRBD1. The CDR3 has 15 residues. J gave up 3 bases and V 5 bases, and 6 bases lay outside the gene matches. Germline CDR1 and CDR2: LNHDA and SQIVND (reference sequence). The CDR3 sequence is CASSSGQGYNQPQHF. CDR3 coding DNA: TGTGCCAGTAGTTCCGGACAGGGCTACAATCAGCCCCAGCATTTT.

The rearrangement uses TRBV6-6 and TRBJ1-6; D gene uncertain. The length of the CDR3 is 15 residues. Trimming took 8 bases from V and 0 from J, leaving 11 bases between them. Germline CDR1 reads MNHNY; CDR2 reads SVGAGI (reference sequence). CDR3 nucleotides: TGTGCCAGCCGTCCCGGAAGCTCCTATAATTCACCCCTCCACTTT. Translation gives CASRPGSSYNSPLHF.

The chain couples TRBV5-6 to TRBJ1-2; D possibly corresponds to TRBD1 (5 bases). V lost 4 bases and J lost 6, with 22 bases in between. CDR1 is SGHDT and CDR2 is YYEEEE in the germline V gene. The CDR3 totals 16 residues. CDR3 sequence: CASSLRDSTRTHGYTF. The CDR3, as DNA: TGTGCCAGCAGCCTGCGGGACTCCACGAGAACCCATGGCTACACCTTC. The full variable domain, its missing parts supplied by reference TRBV5-6 and TRBJ1-2, is DAGVTQSPTHLIKTRGQQVTLRCSPKSGHDTVSWYQQALGQGPQFIFQYYEEEERQRGNFPDRFSGHQFPNYSSELNVNALLLGDSALYLCASSLRDSTRTHGYTFGSGTRLTVV.

J is TRBJ1-4 and V is TRBV5-4; 10 bases line up with TRBD1. The CDR3 covers 16 residues. The germline gives CDR1 SGHNT, CDR2 YYREEE (reference sequence). After removal of 2 bases from V and 5 bases from J, the junction contained 6 bases not matched to a gene. The CDR3 protein is CASSLRRQGANEKLFF. CDR3 coding DNA: TGTGCCAGCAGCTTACGGAGACAGGGGGCAAATGAAAAACTGTTTTTT.

This rearrangement joins TRBV18 to TRBJ1-1; D gene ambiguous. The CDR3 length is 16 residues. Trimming stripped 6 bases from V and 1 base from J, with 18 bases between. Germline V gives CDR1 KGHSH, CDR2 LQKENI. As DNA, the CDR3 is TGTGCCAGCTCCCCTGCAGAAGGGCAGAGGAACACTGAAGCTTTCTTT. It translates to CASSPAEGQRNTEAFF.

The CDR3 region has the DNA TGTGCCAGCAGTTTGGGCAGGTCGACGGGTAACACTGAAGCTTTCTTT. Encoded protein: CASSLGRSTGNTEAFF. The chain recombines TRBV27 with TRBJ1-1, with D hard to call. V lost 3 bases, J lost 2 bases, and 16 bases lay in between. Germline CDR1 and CDR2: MNHEY and SMNVEV (reference sequence). The length of the CDR3 is 16 residues.

The sample holds a few counts of this clone. This chain joins TRBV5-1 and TRBJ1-2, with 7 bases matching TRBD1. The germline V gene has CDR1 SGHRS and CDR2 YFSETQ. The CDR3 is made up of 16 amino acids. V shed 3 bases, J shed 3 bases, and the junction held 11 bases outside the gene matches. CDR3 residues: CASSSQGGPGDYGYTF. The CDR3 region has the DNA TGCGCCAGCAGCTCGCAGGGGGGGCCGGGGGACTATGGCTACACCTTC.

This sequence joins TRBV6-5 and TRBJ1-6; D possibly corresponds to TRBD1 (5 bases). Germline CDR1 reads MNHEY; CDR2 reads SVGAGI. V was clipped by 4 bases and J by 7 bases, with 17 bases between them. The CDR3 consists of 16 residues. CDR3: CASSFTRPGQNSPLHF. As DNA, the CDR3 is TGTGCCAGCAGTTTCACCCGTCCAGGGCAAAATTCACCCCTCCACTTT.

This rearrangement joins TRBV27 to TRBJ2-5; the match to TRBD1 covers 7 bases. CDR1 is MNHEY, CDR2 SMNVEV, per germline (reference sequence). V was clipped by 5 bases and J by 5 bases; unmatched bases: 8. The CDR3 totals 14 residues. The CDR3 sequence is CASSAYRGEETQYF. CDR3 in DNA: TGTGCCAGCAGTGCCTACAGGGGTGAGGAGACCCAGTACTTC.

The rearrangement joins TRBV14 to TRBJ2-5; 9 nucleotides agree with TRBD1. The CDR3 totals 17 residues. V was clipped by 0 bases and J by 1 base; unmatched bases: 6. CDR1 is SGHDN and CDR2 is FVKESK in the germline V gene. The CDR3 nucleotides are TGTGCCAGCAGCCAAGAGAACAGGGGGCGACCCCAAGAGACCCAGTACTTC. It specifies CASSQENRGRPQETQYF.

This chain connects TRBV7-9 to TRBJ1-4; D call uncertain. Trimming removed 4 bases at V and 0 bases at J, with 6 bases between. Germline values: CDR1 SEHNR, CDR2 FQNEAQ (reference sequence). The CDR3 spans 14 residues. CDR3 loop: CASSYGATNEKLFF. The CDR3 DNA is TGTGCCAGCAGCTACGGTGCAACTAATGAAAAACTGTTTTTT. Complete variable domain (other parts from reference TRBV7-9 and TRBJ1-4): DTGVSQNPRHKITKRGQNVTFRCDPISEHNRLYWYRQTLGQGPEFLTYFQNEAQLEKSRLLSDRFSAERPKGSFSTLEIQRTEQGDSAMYLCASSYGATNEKLFFGSGTQLSVL.

The V gene is TRBV6-1, the J gene TRBJ1-5, with 10 bases that match TRBD1. Losses at the gene ends were 6 bases for V and 4 bases for J; bases not matched to a gene: 6. The V gene's germline CDR1 is MNHNS and CDR2 SASEGT. The CDR3 consists of 15 residues. The CDR3 DNA sequence: TGTGCCAGCAGATTGGGACAGGGGAATAATCAGCCCCAGCATTTT. Translating it yields CASRLGQGNNQPQHF.

The genes are TRBV25-1 and TRBJ2-1; no firm D call. The CDR3 runs 14 residues. CDR1 is MGHDK, CDR2 SYGVNS, per germline. V dropped 1 base and J dropped 5 bases, with 9 bases sitting between them. This CDR3 reads CASSESPANNEQFF. DNA of the CDR3: TGTGCCAGCAGTGAATCCCCAGCGAACAATGAGCAGTTCTTC. Variable domain in full (rest from reference TRBV25-1 and TRBJ2-1): EADIYQTPRYLVIGTGKKITLECSQTMGHDKMYWYQQDPGMELHLIHYSYGVNSTEKGDLSSESTVSRIRTEHFPLTLESARPSHTSQYLCASSESPANNEQFFGPGTRLTVL.

The rearrangement links TRBV19 to TRBJ1-3, with a tentative D call TRBD1 (5 bases). CDR3 length equals 16 residues. Trimming took off 4 bases at V and 4 bases at J, with 17 bases between the two ends. Germline assignment: CDR1 LNHDA and CDR2 SQIVND (reference sequence). The CDR3 nucleotides read TGTGCCAGTAGTAACGCCAGGGTGCGAGCGGGAAACACCATATATTTT. Its translation is CASSNARVRAGNTIYF.

J is TRBJ1-2 and V is TRBV2; weak D call: TRBD1 (5 bases). V lost 5 bases and J 9 bases, leaving 19 bases between the germline ends. The CDR3 consists of 14 residues. The germline CDR1 and CDR2 sequences are SNHLY and FYNNEI. CDR3 DNA sequence: TGTGCCAGCAGTACCGCCCGGGGGTTAGTAAGCTACACCTTC. This encodes CASSTARGLVSYTF.

This CDR3 is CASSEVTTRGYTF. The CDR3 bases are TGTGCCAGCAGTGAAGTGACCACGCGTGGCTACACCTTC. The chain has TRBV6-1 and TRBJ1-2, with D hard to call. This CDR3 spans 13 amino acids. Looked up from germline, CDR1 is MNHNS and CDR2 is SASEGT. V lost 1 base and J lost 7, with 10 bases in between.

The rearrangement links TRBV2 to TRBJ1-1; D is perhaps TRBD1 (6 bases). Per the germline V gene, CDR1 is SNHLY and CDR2 is FYNNEI. The CDR3 is 11 residues long. Between the trimmed V and J ends, which lost 6 bases and 7 bases, there was a span of 9 bases. CDR3 sequence: CASRRGGEAFF. In DNA, the CDR3 is TGTGCCAGCAGGAGGGGGGGTGAAGCTTTCTTT.

This clone has only one observation. The gene calls are TRBV7-9 and TRBJ2-3; 9 bases line up with TRBD1. Germline loops: CDR1 SEHNR, CDR2 FQNEAQ (reference sequence). Unmatched junction bases numbered 9, after V lost 5 bases and J lost 3 bases. The CDR3 runs to 16 residues. Here the CDR3 reads CASSEPLGQGTDTQYF. The CDR3 bases are TGTGCCAGCAGCGAGCCTCTCGGACAGGGGACAGATACGCAGTATTTT.

This rearrangement joins TRBV7-9 to TRBJ1-2, with unresolved D. Trimming stripped 0 bases from V and 6 bases from J, with 14 bases between. CDR1 and CDR2 (germline): SEHNR, FQNEAQ (reference sequence). CDR3 length: 15 amino acids. As DNA, the CDR3 is TGTGCCAGCAGCTTAGCCGCTACCAGGAGCCATGGCTACACCTTC. This translates into CASSLAATRSHGYTF.

This clone was detected only once. The rearrangement uses TRBV7-2 and TRBJ1-3; D is perhaps TRBD1 (5 bases). V was cut by 1 base and J by 3 bases, with 10 bases left in between. Germline CDR1 reads SGHTA; CDR2 reads FQGNSA. CDR3 length: 15 residues. The CDR3 bases are TGTGCCAGCAGCTTAGTCGGGGCGTTTGGAAACACCATATATTTT. It codes for CASSLVGAFGNTIYF.